This T cell receptor beta chain was identified in a study of long-term antiretroviral therapy in people with HIV. A word on this clone: Its antigen is unknown.

Germline-derived CDR1 and CDR2 are MNHNS and SASEGT. Between the trimmed V and J ends, which lost 8 bases and 8 bases, there was a span of 16 bases. This CDR3 region has 13 residues. Findings and caveats of the study: CDR3 lengths in HIV samples spanned a narrower range than controls.

Survey-level immunoSEQ v3.0 assays were run. Only in-frame clones appear in the TCRdb table, and some are missing; sequencing was by immunoSEQ multiplex PCR. The sample lists tens of thousands of clones, more than 65% occurring once. This sequence joins TRBV6-1 and TRBJ1-3; D not certain. The material was unsorted PBMCs, obtained 0.1 years before starting antiretroviral therapy. The receptor comes from a man aged 18 to 29 with HIV. This chain's CDR3 is CASGAAPRDTIYF. In DNA form, the CDR3 reads TGTGCCAGCGGTGCGGCACCCCGTGACACCATATATTTT.